This T cell receptor (beta chain) appears in the sequencing data of a study of Ad26.COV2.S vaccination and SARS-CoV-2 variants. This CDR3 has 16 residues. Germline CDR1 SGHAT, CDR2 FQNNGV. V lost 6 bases to trimming and J lost 2 bases; unmatched junction nucleotides: 11. TCRdb's copy holds only in-frame clones and misses some; the assay was immunoSEQ multiplex PCR. The sample consists of 290,000 or so clones, more than 75% of them appearing once. Treatment in this sample: 15 to 20 received Ad26.COV2.S at low or high dose, single or two shots; several received placebo; per-sample allocation not given. Day 63 after the first injection of vaccine or placebo was the sampling time.

The rearrangement joins TRBV11-2 to TRBJ2-7, with 9 bases that match TRBD1. Here the sequenced sample was peripheral blood, taken in a trial of Ad26.COV2.S vaccine versus placebo. This receptor was taken from a person aged 18-60 years who received the Ad26.COV2.S COVID-19 vaccine or a placebo. The DNA for the CDR3 is TGTGCCAGCAGACCCGGGACAGGGCCCGCGGCCTACGAGCAGTACTTC. This sequence encodes CASRPGTGPAAYEQYF.